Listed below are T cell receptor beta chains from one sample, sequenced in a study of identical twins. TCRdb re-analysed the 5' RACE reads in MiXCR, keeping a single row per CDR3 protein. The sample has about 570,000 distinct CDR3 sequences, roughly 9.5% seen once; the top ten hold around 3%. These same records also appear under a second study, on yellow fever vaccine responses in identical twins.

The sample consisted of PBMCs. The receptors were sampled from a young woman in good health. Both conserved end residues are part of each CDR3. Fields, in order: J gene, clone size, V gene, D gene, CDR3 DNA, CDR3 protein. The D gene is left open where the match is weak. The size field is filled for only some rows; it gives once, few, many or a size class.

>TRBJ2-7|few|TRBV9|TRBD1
TGTGCCAGCAGCGTAGGAAGCGGGACAGGGTGGGACGAGCAGTACTTC
CASSVGSGTGWDEQYF
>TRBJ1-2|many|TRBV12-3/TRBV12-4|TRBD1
TGTGCCAGCAGGCGGACAGGGGCGGACTATGGCTACACCTTC
CASRRTGADYGYTF
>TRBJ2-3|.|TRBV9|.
TGTGCCAGCAGCGTATCCGCGGGGTTCACAGATACGCAGTATTTT
CASSVSAGFTDTQYF
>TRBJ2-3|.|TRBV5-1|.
TGCGCCATCCAAAAAAGTATCAATTTGAGGGATACGCAGTATTTT
CAIQKSINLRDTQYF
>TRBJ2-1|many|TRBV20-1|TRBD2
TGCAGTGCTAGAGTAGCGGGGAGCGCCTACAATGAGCAGTTCTTC
CSARVAGSAYNEQFF
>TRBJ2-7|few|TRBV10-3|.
TGTGCCATCAGTGACGACAGGTACCTCATCGAGCAGTACTTC
CAISDDRYLIEQYF
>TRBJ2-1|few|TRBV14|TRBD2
TGTGCCAGCAGCCTGGAGCGGGAGAGCTACAATGAGCAGTTCTTC
CASSLERESYNEQFF
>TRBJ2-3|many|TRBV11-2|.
TGTGCCAGCAGCTTTTCAACAGGGAACCCAGTTCCAGATACGCAGTATTTT
CASSFSTGNPVPDTQYF
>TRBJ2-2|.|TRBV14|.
TGTGCCAGCAGCCAAGCTAGGCCTACCGGGGAGCTGTTTTTT
CASSQARPTGELFF
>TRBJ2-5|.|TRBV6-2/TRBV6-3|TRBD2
TGTGCCAGCAGTTACTCTAGCGGGAGCGCGGAGACCCAGTACTTC
CASSYSSGSAETQYF
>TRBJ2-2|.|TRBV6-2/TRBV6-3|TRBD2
TGTGCCAGCAGTTACTCGATTTTGTCTAGCGGGATCTCCGGGGAGCTGTTTTTT
CASSYSILSSGISGELFF
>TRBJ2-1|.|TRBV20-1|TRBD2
TGCAGTGCTCCGCCGGAAGGGACTAGCGATCCCTACAATGAGCAGTTCTTC
CSAPPEGTSDPYNEQFF
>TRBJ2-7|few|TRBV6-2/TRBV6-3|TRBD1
TGTGCCAGCAGGGGGACAGAGGGGGACTACGAGCAGTACTTC
CASRGTEGDYEQYF
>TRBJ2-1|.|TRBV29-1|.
TGCAGCGTTGGACAAGGGAGCCGCTCCTACAATGAGCAGTTCTTC
CSVGQGSRSYNEQFF
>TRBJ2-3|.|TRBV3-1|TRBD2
TGTGCCAGCAGCCCATCACATTCCGGCCTAGCGGGGACTCTGGGAGATACGCAGTATTTT
CASSPSHSGLAGTLGDTQYF
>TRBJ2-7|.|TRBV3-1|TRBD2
TGTGCCAGCAGCCCCGGACTAGCGGGGGGTAATTTTTTCTCCTACGAGCAGTACTTC
CASSPGLAGGNFFSYEQYF